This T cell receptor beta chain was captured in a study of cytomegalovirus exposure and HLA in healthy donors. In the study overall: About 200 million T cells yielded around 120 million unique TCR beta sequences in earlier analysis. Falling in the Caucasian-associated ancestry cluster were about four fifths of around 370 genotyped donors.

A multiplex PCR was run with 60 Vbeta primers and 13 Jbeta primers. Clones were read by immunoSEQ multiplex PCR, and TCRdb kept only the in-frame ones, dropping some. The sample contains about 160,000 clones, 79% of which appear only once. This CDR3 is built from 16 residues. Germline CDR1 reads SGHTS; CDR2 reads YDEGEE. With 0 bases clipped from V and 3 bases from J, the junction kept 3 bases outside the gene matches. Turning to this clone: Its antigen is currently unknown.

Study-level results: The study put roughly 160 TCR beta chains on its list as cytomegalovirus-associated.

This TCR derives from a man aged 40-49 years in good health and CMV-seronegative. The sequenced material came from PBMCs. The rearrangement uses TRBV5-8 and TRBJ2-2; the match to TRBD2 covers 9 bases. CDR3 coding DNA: TGTGCCAGCAGCTTGGGACTAGCGGAACACACCGGGGAGCTGTTTTTT. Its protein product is CASSLGLAEHTGELFF.